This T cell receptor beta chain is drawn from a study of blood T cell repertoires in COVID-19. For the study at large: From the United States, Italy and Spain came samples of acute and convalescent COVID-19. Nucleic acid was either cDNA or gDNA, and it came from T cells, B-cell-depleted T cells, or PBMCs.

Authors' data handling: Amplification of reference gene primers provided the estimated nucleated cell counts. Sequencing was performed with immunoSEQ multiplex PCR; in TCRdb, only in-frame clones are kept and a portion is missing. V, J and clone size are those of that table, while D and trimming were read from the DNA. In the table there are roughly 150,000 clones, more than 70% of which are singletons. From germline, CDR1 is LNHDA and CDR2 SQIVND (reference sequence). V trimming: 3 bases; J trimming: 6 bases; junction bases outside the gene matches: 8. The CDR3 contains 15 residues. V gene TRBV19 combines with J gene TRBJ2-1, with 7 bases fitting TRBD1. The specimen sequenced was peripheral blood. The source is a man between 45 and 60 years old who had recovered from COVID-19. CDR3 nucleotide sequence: TGTGCCAGTAGTATTGGCAGGGGGTTCGGCAATGAGCAGTTCTTC. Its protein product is CASSIGRGFGNEQFF. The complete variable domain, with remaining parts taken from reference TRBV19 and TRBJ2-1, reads DGGITQSPKYLFRKEGQNVTLSCEQNLNHDAMYWYRQDPGQGLRLIYYSQIVNDFQKGDIAEGYSVSREKKESFPLTVTSAQKNPTAFYLCASSIGRGFGNEQFFGPGTRLTVL.